The 13 T cell receptor beta chains listed next were all sequenced from one sample in a study of T cells in Graves' hyperthyroidism and ophthalmopathy (dated by TCRdb to the late 2010s). Preparation of the library involved multiplex PCR. The run used an Illumina HiSeq 2000. Amplification of TCR beta CDR3 regions was carried out from RNA transcripts. The first round of RT-PCR for the TCR CDR3 was performed with the HTBI primer set and the Qiagen OneStep RT-PCR kit. TCRdb's own reprocessing of the public reads used fastp at Q25 and MiXCR and kept productive beta chains. Every distinct CDR3 protein forms one entry, paired with its most common genes and DNA. This sample lists hundreds of thousands of distinct CDR3 sequences; about 15% were detected once. The ten most abundant clones make up about a tenth of the sample. The specimen sequenced was blood. The receptors originated from a woman between 18 and 29 years old with Graves' hyperthyroidism.

This clonotype was seen many times. The chain carries TRBV18 and TRBJ2-1; 11 nucleotides align to TRBD2. The V gene end was trimmed by 1 base and the J gene end by 5 bases; junction bases not matched to a gene: 1. Germline loops: CDR1 KGHSH, CDR2 LQKENI. CDR3 length: 15 amino acids. Here the CDR3 reads CASSPQTSGNNEQFF. The CDR3 DNA sequence: TGTGCCAGCTCACCACAGACTAGCGGGAACAATGAGCAGTTCTTC.

The V call is TRBV6-1, the J call TRBJ2-5, with D possibly matching TRBD2 (5 bases). CDR1 and CDR2 (germline): MNHNS, SASEGT. CDR3 size: 14 residues. Trimming cost V 4 bases and J 1 base, with 10 bases left between them. For the CDR3, the DNA is TGTGCCAGCAGTGCCTACGGGGTCCAAGAGACCCAGTACTTC. Its translation: CASSAYGVQETQYF.

This clonotype was counted ten times or more. This sequence joins TRBV27 and TRBJ2-1; D may be TRBD2 (6 bases). Germline assignment: CDR1 MNHEY and CDR2 SMNVEV (reference sequence). The CDR3 has 17 amino acids. Trimming stripped 5 bases from V and 4 bases from J, with 21 bases between. Here the CDR3 DNA reads TGTGCCAGCAGTACATACTTACTAGGAGGGTCTTACAATGAGCAGTTCTTC. Its protein is CASSTYLLGGSYNEQFF.

This clonotype was seen repeatedly, ten times or more. The rearrangement links TRBV12-3 or TRBV12-4 to TRBJ1-1, with 7 bases lining up with TRBD1. Trimming cost V 3 bases and J 4 bases; bases outside gene matches: 11. This CDR3 spans 16 amino acids. The CDR3 sequence is CASSLYQGGLVTEAFF. The CDR3 nucleotides are TGTGCCAGCAGTTTGTACCAAGGGGGCTTGGTCACTGAAGCTTTCTTT.

This clonotype was counted ten times or more. This chain uses TRBV7-9 with TRBJ2-7; TRBD1 agrees at 8 bases. With 5 bases clipped from V and 2 bases from J, the junction kept 8 bases outside the gene matches. There are 15 residues in the CDR3. The germline gives CDR1 SEHNR, CDR2 FQNEAQ (reference sequence). The CDR3 loop is CASSRRTGPAYEQYF. In DNA, the CDR3 is TGTGCCAGCAGCCGGAGGACAGGGCCGGCCTACGAGCAGTACTTC.

This clonotype was seen repeatedly, ten times or more. The rearrangement uses TRBV28 and TRBJ1-5; 7 nucleotides agree with TRBD1. Germline V gives CDR1 MDHEN, CDR2 SYDVKM. The CDR3 contains 16 residues. V lost 6 bases and J lost 0; bases outside the gene matches: 8. The DNA of the CDR3 is TGTGCCAGCAGCCGAGGGACAGTTTATAGCAATCAGCCCCAGCATTTT. It codes for CASSRGTVYSNQPQHF.

This clonotype turned up a few times. The gene calls are TRBV11-3 and TRBJ2-1, with TRBD1 matching over 7 bases. The CDR3 loop spans 16 amino acids. The V gene end was trimmed by 0 bases and the J gene end by 0 bases; junction bases not matched to a gene: 2. The germline CDR1 and CDR2 sequences are SGHNT and YENEEA. The CDR3 reads CASSLEPGGSYNEQFF. As DNA, the CDR3 is TGTGCCAGCAGCTTAGAGCCAGGGGGCTCCTACAATGAGCAGTTCTTC.

The J gene is TRBJ2-6, the V gene TRBV29-1; D uncertain. The V end was cut by 4 bases, the J end by 0 bases, with 7 bases between. The germline V gene encodes CDR1 SQVTM and CDR2 ANQGSEA. This CDR3 region has 14 residues. The CDR3 loop is CSVVGDSGANVLTF. CDR3 bases: TGCAGCGTTGTTGGGGACTCTGGGGCCAACGTCCTGACTTTC.

The sample holds many counts of this clonotype. The V call is TRBV6-2 or TRBV6-3, the J call TRBJ2-7, with 14 bases matching TRBD2. Germline CDR1 is MNHEY and CDR2 is SVGEGT. V was pared by 5 bases and J by 2 bases, with 11 bases of the junction left unmatched. The CDR3 is made up of 18 amino acids. The chain's CDR3 is CASSPGRGGLAGAYEQYF. The CDR3 nucleotides read TGTGCCAGCAGTCCCGGCAGGGGGGGACTAGCGGGAGCCTACGAGCAGTACTTC.

V usage is TRBV7-9 and J usage is TRBJ2-1; D may match TRBD1 or TRBD2 (7 bases each). Per germline, CDR1 SEHNR and CDR2 FQNEAQ (reference sequence). V dropped 5 bases and J dropped 7 bases, with 18 bases sitting between them. This CDR3 has 15 amino acids. CDR3 protein: CASSPGGDSRNEQFF. The CDR3 region has the DNA TGTGCCAGCAGCCCAGGGGGGGACAGTCGAAATGAGCAGTTCTTC.

The V gene is TRBV19, the J gene TRBJ1-1, with TRBD1 matching 8 bases. Germline CDR1 and CDR2: LNHDA and SQIVND (reference sequence). The length of the CDR3 is 15 residues. V lost 1 base, J lost 4 bases, and 5 bases stayed unmatched. In DNA form, the CDR3 reads TGTGCCAGTAGTATAGGTGGCAGGGGGCCCACTGAAGCTTTCTTT. Its protein is CASSIGGRGPTEAFF.

This clonotype was seen at least ten times. The CDR3 nucleotides read TGTGCCAGCAGGTCAGGGGACAGGGTTACCTCTGAAGCTTTCTTT. This gives the protein CASRSGDRVTSEAFF. The V and J genes are TRBV2 and TRBJ1-1, with 9 nucleotides matching TRBD1. The CDR3 covers 15 residues. The J segment lost 6 bases and the V segment lost 6 bases, leaving 11 bases of the junction unmatched. Per germline, CDR1 SNHLY and CDR2 FYNNEI.

This clonotype has ten or more counts. The chain employs TRBV29-1 and TRBJ2-1; 9 bases map to TRBD2. Germline CDR1 SQVTM, CDR2 ANQGSEA. The CDR3 totals 13 residues. The V gene end was trimmed by 5 bases and the J gene end by 7 bases; junction bases not matched to a gene: 6. The CDR3 DNA reads as TGCAGCGTTCTTAGCGGGAGTATGAATGAGCAGTTCTTC. As protein: CSVLSGSMNEQFF.